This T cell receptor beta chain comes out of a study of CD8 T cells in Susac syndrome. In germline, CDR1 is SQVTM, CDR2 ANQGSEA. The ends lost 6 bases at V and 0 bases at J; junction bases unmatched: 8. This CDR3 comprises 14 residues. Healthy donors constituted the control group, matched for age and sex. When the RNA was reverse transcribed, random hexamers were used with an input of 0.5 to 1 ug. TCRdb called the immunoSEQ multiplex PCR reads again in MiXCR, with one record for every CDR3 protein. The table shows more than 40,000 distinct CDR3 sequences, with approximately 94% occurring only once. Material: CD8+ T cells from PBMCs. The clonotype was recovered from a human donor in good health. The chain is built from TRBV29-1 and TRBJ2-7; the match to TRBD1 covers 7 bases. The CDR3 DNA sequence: TGCAGCGTCAAGACAGGGCCTTACTCCTACGAGCAGTACTTC. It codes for CSVKTGPYSYEQYF.